Listed below are T cell receptor beta chains from one sample, sequenced in a study of blood T cell repertoires in COVID-19. Sequencing used immunoSEQ multiplex PCR; TCRdb keeps in-frame clones, though not all of them. The profile shows about 170,000 clones, just under 85% of them singletons. The sample comprised peripheral blood. All receptors derive from a woman over 75 with acute or convalescent COVID-19. The CDR3 runs from the conserved cysteine through the conserved F or W. Each record gives: D gene, clone size, J gene, V gene, CDR3 protein, CDR3 DNA. D genes are given only for firm matches. A row's size may be missing; if present it is once, few, many or a size class.

D gene: NA; clone size: NA; J gene: TRBJ1-2; V gene: TRBV10-3; CDR3 protein: CAISESTTGGYTF; CDR3 DNA: TGTGCCATCAGTGAGTCGACAACGGGAGGCTACACCTTC
D gene: TRBD1; clone size: NA; J gene: TRBJ1-3; V gene: TRBV7-2; CDR3 protein: CASSPRTGRSGNTIYF; CDR3 DNA: TGTGCCAGCAGCCCACGGACAGGGAGATCTGGAAACACCATATATTTT
D gene: NA; clone size: NA; J gene: TRBJ2-7; V gene: TRBV4-1; CDR3 protein: CASSRGREYEQYF; CDR3 DNA: TGCGCCAGCAGCCGAGGTCGGGAGTACGAGCAGTACTTC
D gene: NA; clone size: NA; J gene: TRBJ2-5; V gene: TRBV5-1; CDR3 protein: CASSLVPGIGETQYF; CDR3 DNA: TGCGCCAGCAGCTTGGTTCCAGGGATCGGAGAGACCCAGTACTTC
D gene: TRBD2; clone size: once; J gene: TRBJ2-5; V gene: TRBV6-2/TRBV6-3; CDR3 protein: CASSYITGGRRQETQYF; CDR3 DNA: TGTGCCAGCAGTTACATAACGGGAGGGCGTCGTCAAGAGACCCAGTACTTC
D gene: NA; clone size: NA; J gene: TRBJ1-3; V gene: TRBV29-1; CDR3 protein: CSVAGSGNTIYF; CDR3 DNA: TGCAGCGTTGCAGGGTCTGGAAACACCATATATTTT
D gene: TRBD1; clone size: NA; J gene: TRBJ2-7; V gene: TRBV7-9; CDR3 protein: CASSLGQGLSYEQYF; CDR3 DNA: TGTGCCAGCAGCTTAGGACAGGGGCTTTCCTACGAGCAGTACTTC
D gene: TRBD1; clone size: NA; J gene: TRBJ1-2; V gene: TRBV29-1; CDR3 protein: CSTRTGMSSGYTF; CDR3 DNA: TGCAGCACCCGGACAGGGATGAGTTCGGGCTACACCTTC
D gene: NA; clone size: once; J gene: TRBJ2-1; V gene: TRBV7-2; CDR3 protein: CASSSDIRSYNEQFF; CDR3 DNA: TGTGCCAGCAGCTCCGACATACGCTCCTACAATGAGCAGTTCTTC
D gene: TRBD1; clone size: NA; J gene: TRBJ1-1; V gene: TRBV9; CDR3 protein: CASSATGANTEAFF; CDR3 DNA: TGTGCCAGCAGCGCAACAGGGGCGAACACTGAAGCTTTCTTT
D gene: NA; clone size: NA; J gene: TRBJ2-7; V gene: TRBV3-1/TRBV3-2; CDR3 protein: CASSQDTRGSYEQYF; CDR3 DNA: TGTGCCAGCAGCCAAGATACCCGGGGCTCCTACGAGCAGTACTTC
D gene: NA; clone size: NA; J gene: TRBJ1-2; V gene: TRBV7-6; CDR3 protein: CASSLNRDPSDGYTF; CDR3 DNA: TGTGCCAGCAGCTTAAACAGGGATCCGTCGGATGGCTACACCTTC
D gene: NA; clone size: NA; J gene: TRBJ1-5; V gene: TRBV18; CDR3 protein: CASSPIQVLSNQPQHF; CDR3 DNA: TGTGCCAGCTCACCAATTCAGGTTCTTAGCAATCAGCCCCAGCATTTT
D gene: TRBD1; clone size: NA; J gene: TRBJ1-6; V gene: TRBV6-6; CDR3 protein: CASRDGQGAGNSPLHF; CDR3 DNA: TGTGCCAGCAGGGACGGACAGGGGGCCGGCAATTCACCCCTCCACTTT
D gene: NA; clone size: NA; J gene: TRBJ1-2; V gene: TRBV3-1/TRBV3-2; CDR3 protein: CASSPGGSRPYGYTF; CDR3 DNA: TGTGCCAGCAGCCCAGGAGGGAGCAGACCCTATGGCTACACCTTC
D gene: TRBD1; clone size: NA; J gene: TRBJ1-1; V gene: TRBV18; CDR3 protein: CASSLGQGTTEAFF; CDR3 DNA: TGTGCCAGCTCACTTGGACAGGGGACCACTGAAGCTTTCTTT
D gene: NA; clone size: NA; J gene: TRBJ2-2; V gene: TRBV7-2; CDR3 protein: CASSSTSTGELFF; CDR3 DNA: TGTGCCAGCAGCTCTACGAGCACCGGGGAGCTGTTTTTT
D gene: NA; clone size: NA; J gene: TRBJ2-7; V gene: TRBV21-1; CDR3 protein: CASSFHLTNFYAYEQYF; CDR3 DNA: TGTGCCAGCAGCTTCCACCTGACAAATTTTTATGCCTACGAGCAGTACTTC
D gene: TRBD2; clone size: few; J gene: TRBJ2-2; V gene: TRBV25-1; CDR3 protein: CASSQTSGRAGVGELFF; CDR3 DNA: TGTGCCAGCAGTCAGACTAGCGGGAGGGCCGGGGTCGGGGAGCTGTTTTTT
D gene: TRBD1; clone size: NA; J gene: TRBJ2-5; V gene: TRBV7-2; CDR3 protein: CASSSNRDRGRETQYF; CDR3 DNA: TGTGCCAGCAGCTCCAACCGGGACAGGGGGCGAGAGACCCAGTACTTC
D gene: TRBD2; clone size: NA; J gene: TRBJ2-1; V gene: TRBV18; CDR3 protein: CASSRGTSSLYNEQFF; CDR3 DNA: TGTGCCAGCTCGCGGGGGACCTCCTCCCTATACAATGAGCAGTTCTTC
D gene: NA; clone size: NA; J gene: TRBJ1-1; V gene: TRBV6-6; CDR3 protein: CAISRQGGRTEAFF; CDR3 DNA: TGTGCCATATCCCGTCAGGGAGGCCGCACTGAAGCTTTCTTT
D gene: TRBD1; clone size: NA; J gene: TRBJ1-1; V gene: TRBV27; CDR3 protein: CASSRSQGARTEAFF; CDR3 DNA: TGTGCCAGCAGTCGCTCACAGGGGGCGCGGACTGAAGCTTTCTTT
D gene: NA; clone size: NA; J gene: TRBJ2-1; V gene: TRBV9; CDR3 protein: CASSLRDNYNEQFF; CDR3 DNA: TGTGCCAGCAGCCTCCGGGACAACTACAATGAGCAGTTCTTC
D gene: NA; clone size: few; J gene: TRBJ2-2; V gene: TRBV4-1; CDR3 protein: CASSPPDSNTGELFF; CDR3 DNA: TGCGCCAGCAGCCCCCCAGATTCGAACACCGGGGAGCTGTTTTTT
D gene: NA; clone size: NA; J gene: TRBJ2-7; V gene: TRBV7-9; CDR3 protein: CASSGLLNYEQYF; CDR3 DNA: TGTGCCAGCAGCGGACTCCTTAACTACGAGCAGTACTTC
D gene: NA; clone size: NA; J gene: TRBJ2-2; V gene: TRBV2; CDR3 protein: CASSTQVKAGELFF; CDR3 DNA: TGTGCCAGCAGCACGCAGGTTAAGGCCGGGGAGCTGTTTTTT